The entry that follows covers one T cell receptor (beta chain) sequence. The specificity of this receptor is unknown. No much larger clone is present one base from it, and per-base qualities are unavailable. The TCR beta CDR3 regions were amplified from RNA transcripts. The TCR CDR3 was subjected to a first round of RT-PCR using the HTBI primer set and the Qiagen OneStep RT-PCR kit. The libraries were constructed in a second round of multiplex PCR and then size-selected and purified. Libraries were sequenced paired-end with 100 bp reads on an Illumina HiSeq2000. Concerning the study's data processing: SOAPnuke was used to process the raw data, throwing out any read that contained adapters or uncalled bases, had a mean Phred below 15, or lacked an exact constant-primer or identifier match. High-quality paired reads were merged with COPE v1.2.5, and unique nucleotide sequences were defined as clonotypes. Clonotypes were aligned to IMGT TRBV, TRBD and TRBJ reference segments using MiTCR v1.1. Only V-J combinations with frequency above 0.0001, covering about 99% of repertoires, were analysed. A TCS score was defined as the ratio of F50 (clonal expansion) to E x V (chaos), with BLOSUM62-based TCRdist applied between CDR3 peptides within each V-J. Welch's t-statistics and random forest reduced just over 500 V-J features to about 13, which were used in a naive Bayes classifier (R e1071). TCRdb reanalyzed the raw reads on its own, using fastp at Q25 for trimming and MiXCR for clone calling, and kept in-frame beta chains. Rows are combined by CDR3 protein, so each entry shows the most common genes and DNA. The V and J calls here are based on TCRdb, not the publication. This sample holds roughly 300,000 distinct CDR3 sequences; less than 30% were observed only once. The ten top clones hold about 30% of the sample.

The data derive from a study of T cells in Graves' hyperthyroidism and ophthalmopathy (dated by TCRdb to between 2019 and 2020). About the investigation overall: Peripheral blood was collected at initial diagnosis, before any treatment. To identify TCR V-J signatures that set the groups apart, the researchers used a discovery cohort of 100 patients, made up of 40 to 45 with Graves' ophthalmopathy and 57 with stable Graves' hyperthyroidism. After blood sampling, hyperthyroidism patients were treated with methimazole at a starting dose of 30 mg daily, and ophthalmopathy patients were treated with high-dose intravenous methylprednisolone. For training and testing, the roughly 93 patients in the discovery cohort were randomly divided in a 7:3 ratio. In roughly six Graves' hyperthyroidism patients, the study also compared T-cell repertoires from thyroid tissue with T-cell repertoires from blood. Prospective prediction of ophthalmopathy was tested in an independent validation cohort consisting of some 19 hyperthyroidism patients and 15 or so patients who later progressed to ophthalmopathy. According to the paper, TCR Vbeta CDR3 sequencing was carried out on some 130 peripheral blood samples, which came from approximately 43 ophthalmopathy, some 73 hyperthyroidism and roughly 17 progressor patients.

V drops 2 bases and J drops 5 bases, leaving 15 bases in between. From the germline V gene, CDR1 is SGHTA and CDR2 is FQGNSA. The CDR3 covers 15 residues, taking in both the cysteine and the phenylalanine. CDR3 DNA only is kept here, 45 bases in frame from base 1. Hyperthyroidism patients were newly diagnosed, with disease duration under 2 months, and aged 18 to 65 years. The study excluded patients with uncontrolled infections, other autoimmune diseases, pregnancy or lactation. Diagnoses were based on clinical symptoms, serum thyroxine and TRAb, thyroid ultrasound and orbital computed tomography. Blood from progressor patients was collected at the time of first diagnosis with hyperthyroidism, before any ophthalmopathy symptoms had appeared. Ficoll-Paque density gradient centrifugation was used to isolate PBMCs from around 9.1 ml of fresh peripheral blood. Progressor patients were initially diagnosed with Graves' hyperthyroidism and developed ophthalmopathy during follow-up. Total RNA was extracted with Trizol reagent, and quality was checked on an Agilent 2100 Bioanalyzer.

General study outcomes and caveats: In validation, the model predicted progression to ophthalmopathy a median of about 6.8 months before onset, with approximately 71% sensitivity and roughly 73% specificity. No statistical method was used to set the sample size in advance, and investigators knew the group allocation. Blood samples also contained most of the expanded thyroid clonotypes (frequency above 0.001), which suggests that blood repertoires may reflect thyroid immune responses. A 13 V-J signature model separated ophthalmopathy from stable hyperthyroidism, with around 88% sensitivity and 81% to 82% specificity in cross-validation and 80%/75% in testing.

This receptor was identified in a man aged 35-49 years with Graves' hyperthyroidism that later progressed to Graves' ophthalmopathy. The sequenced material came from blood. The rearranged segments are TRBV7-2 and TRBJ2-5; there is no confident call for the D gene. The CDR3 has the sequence CASSLSSVSRETQYF. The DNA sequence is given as TGTGCCAGCAGCTTAAGTTCTGTGTCCAGGGAGACCCAGTACTTC.